This T cell receptor (beta chain) comes out of a study of graft-versus-host responses after intestinal transplantation (dated by TCRdb to the early 2020s). About the investigation overall: Recipients received multivisceral, liver-intestinal, or isolated intestinal transplants. The cohort enrolled 24 intestinal transplant recipients including one retransplant, and a few patients lacking pretransplant specimens were excluded. Donor T cell macrochimerism was defined as a peak of at least 4% donor T cells among recipient peripheral blood mononuclear cells. Anti-thymocyte globulin induction was given to all recipients, followed by maintenance tacrolimus and steroids for approximately three years. Rather than being sequenced by the commercial service, samples from three later patients were sequenced in-house on an Illumina MiSeq and processed with MiXCR. To identify alloreactive clones, pre-transplant mixed lymphocyte reaction products were sequenced and compared with unstimulated pre-transplant donor and recipient T cells. Bulk TCR-beta CDR3 sequencing was used to track graft-versus-host and host-versus-graft alloreactive T cell clones in the graft, circulation and bone marrow after intestinal transplantation.

Sequences SNHLY (CDR1) and FYNNEI (CDR2) are obtained from the germline V gene. Counted from cysteine to phenylalanine, this CDR3 has 13 amino acids. The CDR3 DNA has 39 bases and is translated from base 1. Germline trimming amounts to 2 bases on V and 7 bases on J, with 5 as the count of junction bases outside the gene matches. A remark on this clone: Its antigen is still unknown. No qualities accompany the bases; no much larger clone lies one base away.

The time point label on this specimen signifies: cells obtained before transplantation from donor or recipient. CD3+CD4+ and CD3+CD8+ populations were FACS-sorted from unstimulated pre-transplant donor and recipient cells taken from spleen or lymph nodes. Receptor libraries were prepared by the immunoSEQ multiplex PCR assay. For most patients, genomic DNA was isolated with the Qiagen DNeasy Blood and Tissue Kit and sent frozen to Adaptive Biotechnologies for TCR sequencing. For most patients, genomic DNA was subjected to high-throughput TCR-beta CDR3 sequencing by Adaptive Biotechnologies. The published analysis was carried out like this. Adaptive's ImmunoSEQ software supplied the TCR sequencing data for around 19 patients, while MiXCR and VDJtools were used to process a few other patients. To correct CD4 versus CD8 sorting errors, any sequence found in both subsets at a frequency ratio below 5:1 was removed. Because the origin of CDR3 nucleotide sequences shared between donor and recipient could not be assigned, those sequences were removed. To count as alloreactive, a clone needed at least 2-fold expansion over unstimulated cells and a minimum CFSE-low frequency of 0.002% (template counts) or 0.001% (read counts). A clone was considered mappable if detected in the sequenced pre-transplant spleen, lymph node, or MLR CFSE-low populations of the donor or recipient. The cumulative frequency of alloreactive clones was calculated as a percentage of all sequences, weighted by copy number. Sourced from immuneACCESS, this table was stored by TCRdb with only in-frame sequences that have V and J called. A share of the clones is absent; for the studies checked, an unresolved V gene accounts for under half, and the remainder has no known explanation. V and J calls and clone size are those listed in that table; D and trimming were worked out from the DNA. In all, the sample holds tens of thousands of clones, and 85% to 95% of those were seen once. The ten largest clonotypes hold roughly 1.6% of the sample.

Overall study outcomes, separate from this receptor: The conclusions were limited by the relatively low number and heterogeneity of the intestinal transplant patients. In the allografts of patients with donor T cell macrochimerism, GvH to HvG T cell clonal ratios were high. Early after transplant, declines in HvG clones were associated with peak levels of circulating GvH clones. GvH clones were detected in recipient bone marrow, and some of these GvH clones were observed earlier in ileal mucosa or blood, consistent with an intestinal mucosal origin.

This receptor chain uses TRBV2 and TRBJ2-7, with 7 bases in between that match TRBD2. This specimen consisted of unstimulated CD8+ T cells sorted from spleen or lymph node cells, obtained before transplant. The receptor comes from a human donor who was the organ donor for an intestinal transplant. The CDR3 reads as follows: CASSESREREQYF. The nucleotides are TGTGCCAGCAGTGAATCGCGGGAGAGGGAGCAGTACTTC.